This T cell receptor (beta chain) was sequenced for a study of regulatory T cells in long-lasting Graves disease. With 3 bases removed from V and 2 bases from J, the gap between germline ends came to 9 bases. The germline V gene encodes CDR1 MGHRA and CDR2 YSYEKL. The CDR3 extends over 14 amino acids. Study-level findings and limits: Analyses excluded thyroid tissue, covering peripheral blood alone.

Combining iRepertoire HTBI primers with Arm-PCR of CDR3 regions, the authors built TCR beta libraries. MiXCR was run by TCRdb on the multiplex PCR reads, yielding one entry per CDR3 protein. The sample contains 400,000 to 500,000 distinct CDR3 sequences, around 16% of which appear only once. Described time point: newly diagnosed GD, antithyroid drugs for less than 3 months. The TCR library was made from RNA extracted from PBMCs. With regard to this clonotype: Its antigen is not known. The conserved phenylalanine or tryptophan is not found at the CDR3 terminus, so this likely reflects a read error.

This same sample was also part of a study on T cells in Graves' hyperthyroidism and ophthalmopathy. That source adds: Researchers found most expanded thyroid clonotypes above 0.001 in blood as well.

The TCR sequence derives from a woman aged 40 to 55 with Graves disease. The specimen was peripheral blood mononuclear cells (PBMCs), collected at new diagnosis, from a patient treated with antithyroid drugs. This chain uses TRBV4-1 with TRBJ2-3, with D possibly being TRBD2 (6 bases). This CDR3 reads CASSHIAVTDTQYL. CDR3 in DNA: TGCGCCAGCAGCCACATAGCGGTCACAGATACGCAGTATTTG.